What follows are 21 T cell receptor beta chains derived from one specimen sequenced in a study of T cell responses to AZD1222 COVID-19 vaccine. Assay used: immunoSEQ multiplex PCR; TCRdb lists only in-frame clones, some missing. The data hold some 65,000 clones, with 70% to 80% observed a single time. Sample: peripheral blood, taken on day 0 of MenACWY control vaccination. The receptor source for this set is an adult in good health.

This chain's CDR3 is CASSLGASNTGELFF. CDR3 sequence (DNA): TGTGCCAGCAGCTTGGGGGCGTCGAACACCGGGGAGCTGTTTTTT. The chain couples TRBV7-9 to TRBJ2-2, with a possible D match to TRBD1 (6 bases). Trimming stripped 3 bases from V and 0 bases from J, with 8 bases between. Germline CDR1 SEHNR, CDR2 FQNEAQ (reference sequence). CDR3 size: 15 residues.

V and J are TRBV9 and TRBJ1-2; possibly TRBD1 for D (5 bases). The length of the CDR3 is 14 residues. Germline CDR1 SGDLS, CDR2 YYNGEE. The germline V and J ends were trimmed by 2 bases and 3 bases, with 11 bases remaining between them. The CDR3 DNA follows: TGTGCCAGCAGCGTCGGTAGGGGCGACTATGGCTACACCTTC. As protein: CASSVGRGDYGYTF.

V usage is TRBV5-1 and J usage is TRBJ1-3; D gene ambiguous. CDR1 and CDR2 from the germline V gene are SGHRS and YFSETQ. The CDR3 is made up of 15 amino acids. V shed 4 bases and J shed 0 bases, with 11 bases lying between them. The CDR3 loop is CASSEDGFSGNTIYF. The CDR3 DNA follows: TGCGCCAGCAGCGAGGACGGATTCTCTGGAAACACCATATATTTT.

The chain has TRBV2 and TRBJ2-3; D unresolved. V shed 4 bases and J shed 0 bases, with 5 bases lying between them. This CDR3 has 13 residues. Germline values: CDR1 SNHLY, CDR2 FYNNEI. CDR3 sequence reads: CASSVKSTDTQYF. The CDR3, as DNA: TGTGCCAGCAGTGTAAAAAGCACAGATACGCAGTATTTT.

The genes are TRBV18 and TRBJ1-1; TRBD1 matches at 7 bases. This CDR3 is built from 14 residues. The ends lost 2 bases at V and 6 bases at J; junction bases unmatched: 6. Germline-derived CDR1 and CDR2 are KGHSH and LQKENI. CDR3 in DNA: TGTGCCAGCTCACCAAGAGGGACAGACCCTGAAGCTTTCTTT. It is translated as CASSPRGTDPEAFF.

V gene TRBV4-3 combines with J gene TRBJ2-7; 9 nucleotides align to TRBD1. Germline V CDR1 and CDR2: LGHNA, YSLEER. J gave up 3 bases and V 4 bases, and 4 bases lay outside the gene matches. This CDR3 is built from 14 residues. CDR3 amino acids: CASSLDRGVYEQYF. The CDR3 region has the DNA TGCGCCAGCAGCCTGGACAGGGGCGTCTACGAGCAGTACTTC.

V usage is TRBV5-6 and J usage is TRBJ1-4; 8 bases are a match to TRBD1. Germline lookup yields CDR1 SGHDT and CDR2 YYEEEE. V lost 4 bases to trimming and J lost 6 bases; unmatched junction nucleotides: 8. CDR3 length: 15 residues. In nucleotides, the CDR3 is TGTGCCAGCAGCACCCAGGGGGCGATAGATGAAAAACTGTTTTTT. Its translation is CASSTQGAIDEKLFF.

The chain recombines TRBV30 with TRBJ1-5, with D uncertain. CDR1 is GTSNPN, CDR2 SVGIG, per germline (reference sequence). The CDR3 runs 14 residues. Trimming removed 0 bases from V and 4 bases from J, with 10 bases in between. CDR3 loop: CAWSVNGINQPQHF. CDR3 nucleotides: TGTGCCTGGAGTGTAAACGGCATAAATCAGCCCCAGCATTTT.

This clone occurred once. V usage is TRBV4-1 and J usage is TRBJ2-1; TRBD2 agrees at 9 bases. The germline gives CDR1 MGHRA, CDR2 YSYEKL. The CDR3 runs 17 residues. Losses at the gene ends were 0 bases for V and 6 bases for J; bases not matched to a gene: 9. The CDR3 region is CASSQESRLAASNEQFF. In DNA, the CDR3 is TGCGCCAGCAGCCAAGAATCTAGACTAGCGGCAAGCAATGAGCAGTTCTTC.

This chain uses TRBV9 with TRBJ1-2; D unclear. The CDR3 is 13 residues long. Trimming stripped 4 bases from V and 8 bases from J, with 15 bases between. Per the germline V gene, CDR1 is SGDLS and CDR2 is YYNGEE. The CDR3, as DNA: TGTGCCAGCAGCCCCCCGGGGTCACGAGGCTACACCTTC. It yields the protein CASSPPGSRGYTF.

The V gene is TRBV6-5, the J gene TRBJ1-6; D may be TRBD1 (6 bases). Looked up from germline, CDR1 is MNHEY and CDR2 is SVGAGI. Trimming cost V 6 bases and J 9 bases, with 18 bases left between them. The CDR3 covers 15 residues. CDR3 coding DNA: TGTGCCAGCAGCGAGCGGACAGCGCGGGGTTCACCCCTCCACTTT. Translating gives CASSERTARGSPLHF.

V and J are TRBV5-5 and TRBJ2-1; 8 nucleotides match TRBD1. The V gene end was trimmed by 2 bases and the J gene end by 4 bases; junction bases not matched to a gene: 2. The CDR3 is made up of 14 amino acids. CDR1 is SGHKS, CDR2 YYEKEE, per germline (reference sequence). The CDR3 reads CASSLQGGYNEQFF. The CDR3, as DNA: TGTGCCAGCAGCTTACAGGGGGGATACAATGAGCAGTTCTTC. The whole variable domain, filled in from reference TRBV5-5 and TRBJ2-1, reads DAGVTQSPTHLIKTRGQQVTLRCSPISGHKSVSWYQQVLGQGPQFIFQYYEKEERGRGNFPDRFSARQFPNYSSELNVNALLLGDSALYLCASSLQGGYNEQFFGPGTRLTVL.

Comment on this clone: Within the sample, other DNA sequences also encode this same CDR3. The chain links TRBV30 to TRBJ1-2; no firm D call. Germline V gives CDR1 GTSNPN, CDR2 SVGIG (reference sequence). The CDR3 length is 11 residues. The germline V and J ends were trimmed by 7 bases and 8 bases, with 14 bases remaining between them. CDR3 in DNA: TGTGCCTCCTATCGGGGTCCCGGCTACACCTTC. Amino acids: CASYRGPGYTF.

The gene calls are TRBV27 and TRBJ1-6; D ambiguous. Germline V CDR1 and CDR2: MNHEY, SMNVEV (reference sequence). The CDR3 extends over 13 amino acids. V was shortened by 1 base and J by 10 bases, with 8 bases between the two germline ends. In DNA form, the CDR3 reads TGTGCCAGCAGTTTATGGGCAGACTCACCCCTCCACTTT. It encodes CASSLWADSPLHF.

The chain combines TRBV7-2 with TRBJ2-5; 7 bases line up with TRBD2. The CDR3 is made up of 13 amino acids. Unmatched junction bases numbered 2, after V lost 4 bases and J lost 3 bases. Germline-derived CDR1 and CDR2 are SGHTA and FQGNSA. The DNA of the CDR3 is TGTGCCAGCAGCTGGGCGGGGGAAGAGACCCAGTACTTC. Translating gives CASSWAGEETQYF.

The sample holds a few counts of this clone. The rearrangement uses TRBV18 and TRBJ2-7; 7 bases align to TRBD1. The CDR3 loop spans 14 amino acids. CDR1 is KGHSH, CDR2 LQKENI, per germline. Trimming at V came to 3 bases and at J to 2 bases, leaving 4 bases not matched to a gene. CDR3 nucleotides: TGTGCCAGCTCACCGACAGGGTTTCCCTACGAGCAGTACTTC. This sequence encodes CASSPTGFPYEQYF. The variable domain in full, with the rest retrieved from reference TRBV18 and TRBJ2-7, is NAGVMQNPRHLVRRRGQEARLRCSPMKGHSHVYWYRQLPEEGLKFMVYLQKENIIDESGMPKERFSAEFPKEGPSILRIQQVVRGDSAAYFCASSPTGFPYEQYFGPGTRLTVT.

This CDR3 reads CASSQGRSDYGYTF. DNA for the CDR3: TGTGCCAGCAGCCAAGGACGCAGCGACTATGGCTACACCTTC. The genes are TRBV3-1 (or the pseudogene TRBV3-2) and TRBJ1-2, with D unclear. This CDR3 is 14 amino acids long. V lost 1 base, J lost 3 bases, and 9 bases lay in between. Per germline, CDR1 LGHDT and CDR2 YNNKEL (reference sequence).

The chain carries TRBV18 and TRBJ2-7; D not certain. V dropped 8 bases and J dropped 3 bases, with 11 bases sitting between them. CDR1 and CDR2 from the germline V gene are KGHSH and LQKENI. This CDR3 is built from 12 residues. The CDR3 reads CASAQLGYEQYF. For the CDR3, the DNA is TGTGCCAGCGCCCAGTTGGGCTACGAGCAGTACTTC. The full variable domain, completed using reference TRBV18 and TRBJ2-7, is NAGVMQNPRHLVRRRGQEARLRCSPMKGHSHVYWYRQLPEEGLKFMVYLQKENIIDESGMPKERFSAEFPKEGPSILRIQQVVRGDSAAYFCASAQLGYEQYFGPGTRLTVT.

Comments on this clone: Other DNA sequences in the sample encode the same CDR3. The chain recombines TRBV6-1 with TRBJ1-4; D perhaps matches TRBD1 (5 bases). From germline, CDR1 is MNHNS and CDR2 SASEGT. CDR3 length: 14 amino acids. Trimming cost V 1 base and J 5 bases, with 8 bases left between them. CDR3 coding DNA: TGTGCCAGCAGTGAAGTGGGGGGAAATGAAAAACTGTTTTTT. Translating gives CASSEVGGNEKLFF.

The CDR3 sequence is CASSSLSASYEQYF. DNA for the CDR3: TGTGCCAGCAGCTCCCTTTCTGCCTCCTACGAGCAGTACTTC. This sequence joins TRBV7-2 and TRBJ2-7; D is ambiguous. Trimming removed 4 bases from V and 0 bases from J, with 10 bases in between. CDR1 and CDR2 from the germline V gene are SGHTA and FQGNSA. This CDR3 is 14 amino acids long.

The chain links TRBV7-2 to TRBJ2-7; possibly TRBD1 for D (6 bases). This CDR3 has 16 amino acids. Germline CDR1 reads SGHTA; CDR2 reads FQGNSA. Trimming removed 1 base from V and 6 bases from J, with 19 bases in between. DNA for the CDR3: TGTGCCAGCAGCTTAGGAGGGGGAGCCTTAGTTCGCGAGCAGTACTTC. It translates to CASSLGGGALVREQYF.